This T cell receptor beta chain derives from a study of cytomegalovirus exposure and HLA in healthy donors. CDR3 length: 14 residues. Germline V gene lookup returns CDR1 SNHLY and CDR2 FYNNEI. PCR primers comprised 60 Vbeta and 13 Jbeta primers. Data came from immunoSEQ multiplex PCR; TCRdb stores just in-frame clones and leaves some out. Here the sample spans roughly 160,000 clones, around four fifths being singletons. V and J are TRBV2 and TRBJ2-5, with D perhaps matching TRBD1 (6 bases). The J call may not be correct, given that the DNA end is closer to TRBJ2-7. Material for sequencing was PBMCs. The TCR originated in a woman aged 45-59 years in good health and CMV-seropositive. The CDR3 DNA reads TGTGCCAGCATGCCGACAGGAAAAAACTACGAGCAGTACTTC. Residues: CASMPTGKNYEQYF.